The 20 T cell receptor beta chains below were found in one sample sequenced in a study of cytomegalovirus exposure and HLA in healthy donors. 60 Vbeta and 13 Jbeta primers were used in PCR. Data came from immunoSEQ multiplex PCR; TCRdb stores just in-frame clones and leaves some out. This sample carries fewer than 150,000 clones, roughly 78% of them seen once, and the ten largest clones take around 7%. The sample taken for sequencing was PBMCs. All receptors come from a middle-aged man in good health and CMV-seropositive.

The chain has TRBV9 and TRBJ2-5; a possible D gene is TRBD1 (6 bases). CDR1 and CDR2 (germline): SGDLS, YYNGEE. This CDR3 contains 15 residues. V lost 0 bases and J 0 bases, leaving 9 bases between the germline ends. This CDR3 is CASSVGGHHQETQYF. CDR3 sequence (DNA): TGTGCCAGCAGCGTAGGGGGACACCACCAAGAGACCCAGTACTTC.

The V gene is TRBV19, the J gene TRBJ1-5, with D unresolved. V was shortened by 3 bases and J by 2 bases, with 14 bases between the two germline ends. CDR3 length equals 16 residues. The germline gives CDR1 LNHDA, CDR2 SQIVND (reference sequence). The CDR3 protein is CASSMNGRRGNQPQHF. CDR3 in DNA: TGTGCCAGTAGTATGAACGGGAGGAGAGGCAATCAGCCCCAGCATTTT.

The table lists this clone with a few counts. V is TRBV18 and J is TRBJ2-3; 9 bases map to TRBD2. This CDR3 is built from 18 residues. Trimming removed 6 bases from V and 1 base from J; junction bases left unmatched: 14. Per the germline V gene, CDR1 is KGHSH and CDR2 is LQKENI. CDR3 region: CASSLTVASGIRTDTQYF. CDR3 bases: TGTGCCAGCTCGCTAACAGTAGCTAGCGGGATCCGCACAGATACGCAGTATTTT.

The chain links TRBV2 to TRBJ1-1; 8 nucleotides agree with TRBD1. The V segment lost 1 base and the J segment 11 bases; nucleotides outside the gene matches: 3. CDR1 is SNHLY, CDR2 FYNNEI, per germline. The CDR3 length is 12 residues. The CDR3 nucleotides read TGTGCCAGCAGTGAAGGAGGGGACAGGGCTTTCTTT. Residues: CASSEGGDRAFF.

This clone has more than one count but fewer than ten. The chain carries TRBV2 and TRBJ1-2; D perhaps matches TRBD1 (5 bases). Trimming took 8 bases from V and 3 from J, leaving 16 bases between them. The CDR3 totals 14 residues. Looked up from germline, CDR1 is SNHLY and CDR2 is FYNNEI. DNA for the CDR3: TGTGCCAGCTGGTTTCAGGGATTGGACTATGGCTACACCTTC. It translates to CASWFQGLDYGYTF. The full variable domain, rest sourced from reference TRBV2 and TRBJ1-2, is EPEVTQTPSHQVTQMGQEVILRCVPISNHLYFYWYRQILGQKVEFLVSFYNNEISEKSEIFDDQFSVERPDGSNFTLKIRSTKLEDSAMYFCASWFQGLDYGYTFGSGTRLTVV.

As to this clone: The same CDR3 is also encoded by other DNA sequences in this sample. The chain recombines TRBV11-2 with TRBJ2-7; unclear D gene. CDR1 and CDR2 from the germline V gene are SGHAT and FQNNGV. Trimming left V 5 bases short and J 3 bases short, with 8 bases between. The CDR3 has 12 residues. CDR3 DNA: TGTGCCAGCAGCCTACTACGCTACGAGCAGTACTTC. Translated, it gives CASSLLRYEQYF.

In this sample, this clone turned up a few times. This chain joins TRBV11-1 and TRBJ2-1; weak D call: TRBD1 (5 bases). The CDR3 sequence is 14 residues long. Trimming removed 6 bases from V and 2 bases from J, with 11 bases in between. CDR1 is SGHAT and CDR2 is FQDESV in the germline V gene (reference sequence). CDR3 in DNA: TGTGCCAGCAGTTCAGGGAACACCTACAATGAGCAGTTCTTC. Translation gives CASSSGNTYNEQFF.

This chain joins TRBV10-3 and TRBJ2-7; 10 bases fit TRBD2. The germline V gene encodes CDR1 ENHRY and CDR2 SYGVKD. The J segment lost 2 bases and the V segment lost 2 bases, leaving 6 bases of the junction unmatched. The CDR3 is 16 residues long. The CDR3 here is CAISEDSGRNPYEQYF. CDR3 bases: TGTGCCATCAGTGAGGATAGCGGGAGGAATCCCTACGAGCAGTACTTC.

This chain uses TRBV5-4 with TRBJ2-7; TRBD2 might be the D (6 bases). Germline CDR1 reads SGHNT; CDR2 reads YYREEE (reference sequence). This CDR3 contains 15 residues. Trimming removed 3 bases from V and 4 bases from J, with 17 bases in between. CDR3 coding DNA: TGTGCCAGCAGCTCGGGGGTCGGAGTACTATACGAGCAGTACTTC. Amino acids: CASSSGVGVLYEQYF.

J is TRBJ1-1 and V is TRBV29-1; 11 bases are shared with TRBD1. The CDR3 length is 14 residues. The V and J ends lost 7 bases and 2 bases, in that order; junction bases with no gene match: 6. The germline gives CDR1 SQVTM, CDR2 ANQGSEA. Written as DNA, the CDR3 is TGCAGCGCATCCAGGACAGGGGGCAACACTGAAGCTTTCTTT. Its protein product is CSASRTGGNTEAFF.

The chain carries TRBV30 and TRBJ2-7; 7 bases align to TRBD2. With V trimmed by 7 bases and J by 0 bases, 12 bases remained unmatched. There are 15 residues in the CDR3. Germline lookup yields CDR1 GTSNPN and CDR2 SVGIG (reference sequence). CDR3: CAFLSGRESSYEQYF. Written as DNA, the CDR3 is TGTGCCTTCCTCTCAGGGCGGGAGTCCTCCTACGAGCAGTACTTC.

The V and J genes are TRBV5-1 and TRBJ2-7; 8 bases are a match to TRBD1. CDR3 length: 13 residues. The trim removed 2 bases at V and 5 bases at J, leaving 3 bases unmatched. Germline loops: CDR1 SGHRS, CDR2 YFSETQ. CDR3 sequence reads: CASSFGQGNEQYF. The CDR3 bases are TGCGCCAGCAGCTTTGGACAGGGAAACGAGCAGTACTTC. The full variable domain, completed using reference TRBV5-1 and TRBJ2-7, is KAGVTQTPRYLIKTRGQQVTLSCSPISGHRSVSWYQQTPGQGLQFLFEYFSETQRNKGNFPGRFSGRQFSNSRSEMNVSTLELGDSALYLCASSFGQGNEQYFGPGTRLTVT.

Remarks on this clone: The sample holds other DNA sequences that translate to the same CDR3. The chain combines TRBV19 with TRBJ2-7, with a possible D match to TRBD1 (5 bases). V gave up 6 bases and J gave up 1 base, with 10 bases separating them. Per the germline V gene, CDR1 is LNHDA and CDR2 is SQIVND (reference sequence). The CDR3 has 13 residues. The CDR3 here is CASSPGLSYEQYF. As DNA, the CDR3 is TGTGCCAGTAGCCCAGGGTTGTCCTACGAGCAGTACTTC.

The chain uses TRBV6-1 and TRBJ1-2; D is uncertain. The CDR3 totals 13 residues. CDR1 is MNHNS and CDR2 is SASEGT in the germline V gene. With 0 bases removed from V and 6 bases from J, the gap between germline ends came to 8 bases. CDR3 sequence (DNA): TGTGCCAGCAGTGAAGCGTCCATCAATGGCTACACCTTC. Translated: CASSEASINGYTF.

V gene TRBV27 combines with J gene TRBJ1-1, with 7 nucleotides matching TRBD1. The CDR3 totals 14 residues. Germline V gene data show CDR1 as MNHEY and CDR2 as SMNVEV (reference sequence). V trimming: 6 bases; J trimming: 5 bases; junction bases outside the gene matches: 9. CDR3 region: CASSPMTGFTEAFF. CDR3 bases: TGTGCCAGCAGCCCCATGACAGGGTTTACTGAAGCTTTCTTT.

V usage is TRBV5-1 and J usage is TRBJ2-7; 7 positions match TRBD1. The CDR3 covers 14 residues. V gave up 5 bases and J gave up 0 bases; unmatched junction bases: 5. Germline V CDR1 and CDR2: SGHRS, YFSETQ. The CDR3 region is CASRLQGSSYEQYF. The CDR3 nucleotides read TGCGCCAGCAGGTTACAGGGGTCCTCCTACGAGCAGTACTTC.

This clone was detected once. The chain has TRBV29-1 and TRBJ1-4; the D is unclear. V was shortened by 1 base and J by 11 bases, with 26 bases between the two germline ends. The CDR3 length is 17 residues. Germline CDR1 and CDR2: SQVTM and ANQGSEA. CDR3 nucleotides: TGCAGCGTTGAAGTGCGCATAATAGTGCGGGCTTCGGGGAAACTGTTTTTT. Protein product: CSVEVRIIVRASGKLFF.

This chain links TRBV4-2 with TRBJ2-3, with 8 positions matching TRBD2. There are 18 residues in the CDR3. J gave up 2 bases and V 4 bases, and 14 bases lay outside the gene matches. Per germline, CDR1 LGHNA and CDR2 YNFKEQ. The CDR3 DNA is TGTGCCAGCAGCCGCCAAGCTGCTCGGGAGGGGTACACAGATACGCAGTATTTT. This gives the protein CASSRQAAREGYTDTQYF.

The chain uses TRBV4-1 and TRBJ2-7; 13 bases line up with TRBD2. The germline CDR1 and CDR2 sequences are MGHRA and YSYEKL. V lost 4 bases, J lost 6 bases, and 6 bases stayed unmatched. The CDR3 is made up of 15 amino acids. The chain's CDR3 is CASSLLAGGPGEQYF. The CDR3 DNA reads TGCGCCAGCAGCCTACTAGCGGGAGGGCCAGGCGAGCAGTACTTC.

This chain joins TRBV5-1 and TRBJ1-1; D is possibly TRBD1 (6 bases). Trimming removed 6 bases at V and 4 bases at J, with 19 bases between. This CDR3 comprises 15 residues. CDR1 is SGHRS, CDR2 YFSETQ, per germline. The CDR3 here is CASNVDQGIGTEAFF. The CDR3 DNA sequence: TGCGCCAGCAACGTCGACCAGGGGATAGGCACTGAAGCTTTCTTT.